This T cell receptor (beta chain) was documented in a study of shared clonotypes between healthy human individuals. As for the study in general: Each donor contributed plates that comprised three CD4 naive, three CD4 memory, two CD8 naive and one CD8 memory.

General study results and limits: It was only blood that was sampled, and tissue repertoires likely differ.

The repertoire was sequenced with immunoSEQ multiplex PCR; TCRdb's copy has only in-frame clones and lacks some. Found here are under 600,000 clones, around 95% of them singletons; the top ten hold under 0.065%. Germline V gene data show CDR1 as MDHEN and CDR2 as SYDVKM. The J segment lost 2 bases and the V segment lost 6 bases, leaving 6 bases of the junction unmatched. The CDR3 has 14 amino acids. With regard to this clone: Its antigen is as yet unknown.

The sequenced sample consisted of naive CD4+ T cells sorted from blood. Subset specified: CD45RA+ positively selected. The rearrangement links TRBV28 to TRBJ1-1, with 7 positions matching TRBD1. The clonotype comes from a woman in her 30s in good health. The CDR3 coding sequence is TGTGCCAGCAGGACCCAGGGGGTAAACACTGAAGCTTTCTTT. Residues: CASRTQGVNTEAFF.